This entry concerns a single T cell receptor (beta chain). It has no known antigen specificity. No base qualities exist here, and no much larger clone lies one base off it. Measured from the cysteine to the phenylalanine, the CDR3 is 13 residues long. CDR3 DNA is the only sequence kept; it has 39 bases, read in frame from the first base. Per the germline V gene, LGHNA is the CDR1 and YSLEER is the CDR2. After removal of 4 bases from V and 9 bases from J, the junction retains 4 bases not matched to a gene. This sample is part of a study of beta chain features in type 1 diabetes (dated by TCRdb to 2017 to 2018). Regarding the complete study: Patients and healthy donors did not differ in mean age, gender distribution, total cell number or subset yield. Regulatory and stem cell-like memory subsets were obtained from only 8 patients and about eight healthy donors, while naive and central memory subsets were obtained from all 30 or so donors. The study compared the TCRB repertoires of sorted circulating CD4+ T cell subsets in recently diagnosed type 1 diabetes patients with those in matched healthy donors. Across all samples, roughly 110,000,000 sorted cells were examined, and cell number per subset correlated strongly with RNA yield.

Each donor gave one peripheral blood draw, averaging roughly 100 mL, which was collected into heparinised tubes. A BD FACSAria II was used to sort naive, central memory, regulatory and stem cell-like memory CD4+ T cells with a panel that included CD45RO, CCR7, CD25, CD127, CD95 and CD27. Purity was above 98% for every sorted population. Right away, PBMCs were isolated by Lymphoprep density gradient centrifugation and were stained directly, with no culture step. To minimize batch effects, samples were stained and sorted in pairs, one healthy donor with one patient per experiment. Findings and caveats that apply to the study as a whole: Because the HLA sub-analyses included only small numbers of individuals, any influence of HLA type on TCRB rearrangement was left unresolved. The naive, central memory and regulatory TCRB repertoires appeared to resemble one another more closely among patients than among healthy donors. At VDJ recombination sites, type 1 diabetes patients had fewer insertions and more deleted nucleotides, which implies abnormalities in thymic rearrangement. A moderate but significant shortening of TCRB CDR3 length was observed in type 1 diabetes patients in all four CD4+ subsets. Because cDNA rather than genomic DNA was sequenced, highly expressing activated cells could have been over-represented, although no difference in activation and CD3 levels was found between groups. PCR might favor shorter templates, but patient and control samples were amplified and corrected together, so any skew would affect both groups equally.

All of the isolated RNA was reverse transcribed with the High Capacity cDNA Reverse Transcription Kit, so expressed TCRB transcripts were sequenced. Deep immunoSEQ sequencing was performed on naive, central memory and regulatory T cell samples, with an average of approximately 3.9 million total reads per sample. Sorted cells were lysed in RLT buffer, and RNA was extracted using DNase-treated RNeasy Micro or Mini kits according to cell number. To prevent cross-contamination, each cell subset was processed individually, whereas patient and healthy donor samples were processed jointly. Using the immunoSEQ multiplex PCR, TCRB sequences were amplified from cDNA into 87-bp fragments spanning the CDR3 region. The amplicons were sequenced using the Illumina HiSeq platform. The original pipeline was this. Synthetic template baselines were used to correct PCR bias computationally, reads within Hamming distance 2 were collapsed together, and singletons that could not be merged were discarded. Reads were aligned against IMGT so that V, D and J genes, CDR3 length and insertions or deletions at six rearrangement sites could be assigned. Within each subset, clonotype counts were normalized to sorted cell number, and only after that were true diversity and Gini coefficients computed with the tcR R package. Repertoire sharing was quantified using the overlap coefficient calculated on TCRB nucleotide sequences. As a proxy for the pre-selection repertoire, out-of-frame TCRB sequences from naive cells were analyzed. Not all clones reach the TCRdb copy of this immuneACCESS table, which keeps in-frame sequences only. Checked studies attribute under half of the gap to unresolved V genes and leave the rest unexplained. The D gene and trimming were derived from the DNA, and the V and J assignments and clone size from that table. The sample table shows approximately 600,000 clones, and about an eighth are seen once. Around 0.12% of the sample belongs to the ten largest clones.

The material sequenced was naive CD4+ T cells from blood. The label giving this sample's cell subset or site can be read as: true naive CD4+ T cells. The sequence derives from a man aged 25-45 years with type 1 diabetes. Recombination joined TRBV4-3 with TRBJ2-3, and 10 junctional nucleotides match TRBD2. The CDR3 reads as follows: CASSLEREGTQYF. The DNA reads as follows: TGCGCCAGCAGCCTGGAGCGGGAGGGGACGCAGTATTTT.